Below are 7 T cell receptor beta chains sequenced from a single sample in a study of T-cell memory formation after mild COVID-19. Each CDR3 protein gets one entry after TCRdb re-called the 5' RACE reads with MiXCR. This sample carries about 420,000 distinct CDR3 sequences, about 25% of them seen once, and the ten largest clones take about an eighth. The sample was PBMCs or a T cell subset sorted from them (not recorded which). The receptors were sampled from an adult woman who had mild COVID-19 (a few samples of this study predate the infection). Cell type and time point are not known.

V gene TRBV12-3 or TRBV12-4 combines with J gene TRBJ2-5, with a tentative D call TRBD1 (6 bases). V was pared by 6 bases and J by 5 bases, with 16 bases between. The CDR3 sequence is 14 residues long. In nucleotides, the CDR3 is TGTGCCAGCAGCAAAGCAGGGGTAGTCGAGACCCAGTACTTC. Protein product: CASSKAGVVETQYF.

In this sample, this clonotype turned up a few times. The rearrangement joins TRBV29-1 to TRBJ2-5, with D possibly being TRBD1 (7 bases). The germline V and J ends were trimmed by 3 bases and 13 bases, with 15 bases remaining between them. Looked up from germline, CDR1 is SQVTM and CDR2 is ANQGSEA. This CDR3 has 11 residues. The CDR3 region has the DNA TGCAGCGTTGACGATCGACAGGGAGGGTACTTC. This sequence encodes CSVDDRQGGYF.

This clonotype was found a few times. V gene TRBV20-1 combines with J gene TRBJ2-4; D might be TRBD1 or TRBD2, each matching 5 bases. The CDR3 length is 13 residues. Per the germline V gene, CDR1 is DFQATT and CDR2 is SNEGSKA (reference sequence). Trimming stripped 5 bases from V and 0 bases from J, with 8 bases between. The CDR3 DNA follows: TGCAGTGCTGGGGGTAAAGCCAAAAACATTCAGTACTTC. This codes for CSAGGKAKNIQYF.

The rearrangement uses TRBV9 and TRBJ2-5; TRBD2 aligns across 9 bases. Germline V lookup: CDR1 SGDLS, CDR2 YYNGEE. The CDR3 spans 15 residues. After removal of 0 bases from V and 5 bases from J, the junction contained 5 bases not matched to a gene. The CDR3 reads CASSVAAGGGETQYF. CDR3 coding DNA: TGTGCCAGCAGCGTAGCAGCGGGAGGCGGGGAGACCCAGTACTTC.

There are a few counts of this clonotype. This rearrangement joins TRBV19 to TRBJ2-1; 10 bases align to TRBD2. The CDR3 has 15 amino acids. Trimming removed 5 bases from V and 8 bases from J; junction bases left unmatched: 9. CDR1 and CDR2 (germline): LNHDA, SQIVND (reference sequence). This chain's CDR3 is CASSLASGSIDEQFF. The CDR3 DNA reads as TGTGCCAGTAGTTTGGCTAGCGGGAGTATAGATGAGCAGTTCTTC.

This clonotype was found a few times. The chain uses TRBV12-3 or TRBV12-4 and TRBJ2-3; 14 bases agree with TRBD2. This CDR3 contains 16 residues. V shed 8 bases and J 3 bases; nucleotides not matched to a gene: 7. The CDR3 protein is CASPPGLAGETDTQYF. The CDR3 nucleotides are TGTGCCAGCCCTCCGGGACTAGCGGGGGAGACAGATACGCAGTATTTT.

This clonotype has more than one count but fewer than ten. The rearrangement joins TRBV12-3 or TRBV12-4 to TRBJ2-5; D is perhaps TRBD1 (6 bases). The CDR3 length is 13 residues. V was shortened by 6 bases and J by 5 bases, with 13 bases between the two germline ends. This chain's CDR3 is CASSGTGLETQYF. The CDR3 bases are TGTGCCAGCAGCGGTACAGGGCTGGAGACCCAGTACTTC.